This T cell receptor beta chain originates from a study of cytomegalovirus exposure and HLA in healthy donors. The study's findings and limits: Later analysis suggested most CMV-associated TCR beta chains were HLA-restricted. It was around 160 TCR beta chains that were listed as cytomegalovirus-associated.

In the case of this clone: Its target is not known.

At the time of sampling, donors were nominally healthy, though unrecorded immune exposures were likely. Looked up from germline, CDR1 is MNHNS and CDR2 is SASEGT. The ends were cut back, 1 base at V and 9 bases at J, with 10 bases in the middle. CDR3 length: 13 amino acids. The PCR had 60 Vbeta and 13 Jbeta primers. Profiled with immunoSEQ multiplex PCR; TCRdb holds only in-frame clones, not every one. Among approximately 180,000 clones, about 84% were seen once, and the ten largest hold 4.5% to 5.5%. The sample taken for sequencing was PBMCs. The chain employs TRBV6-1 and TRBJ2-4, with D perhaps matching TRBD1 (5 bases). This sequence originates from a man younger than 35 in good health and CMV-seronegative. The CDR3 protein is CASSEVAGLIQYF. CDR3 DNA: TGTGCCAGCAGTGAAGTTGCAGGGCTCATTCAGTACTTC.